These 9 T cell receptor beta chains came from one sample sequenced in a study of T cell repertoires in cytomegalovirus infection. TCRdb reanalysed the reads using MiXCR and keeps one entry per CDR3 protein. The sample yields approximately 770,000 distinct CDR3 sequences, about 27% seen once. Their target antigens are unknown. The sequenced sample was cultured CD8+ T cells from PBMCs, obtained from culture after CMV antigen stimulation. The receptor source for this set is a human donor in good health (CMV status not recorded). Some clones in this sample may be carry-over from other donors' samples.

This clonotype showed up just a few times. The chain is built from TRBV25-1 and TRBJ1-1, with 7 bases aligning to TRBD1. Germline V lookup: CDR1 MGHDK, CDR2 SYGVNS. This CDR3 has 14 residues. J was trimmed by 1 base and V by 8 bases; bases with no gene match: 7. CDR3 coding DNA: TGTGCCAGCCTAACAGGGGAAACGAACACTGAAGCTTTCTTT. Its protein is CASLTGETNTEAFF.

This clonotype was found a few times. CDR3: CAISDRAFHAGEDYGYTF. CDR3 nucleotides: TGTGCCATCAGTGACCGGGCCTTCCACGCGGGGGAGGACTATGGCTACACCTTC. The gene calls are TRBV10-3 and TRBJ1-2; TRBD1 might be the D (5 bases). Trimming removed 3 bases at V and 3 bases at J, with 23 bases between. CDR1 and CDR2 from the germline V gene are ENHRY and SYGVKD. The CDR3 length is 18 residues.

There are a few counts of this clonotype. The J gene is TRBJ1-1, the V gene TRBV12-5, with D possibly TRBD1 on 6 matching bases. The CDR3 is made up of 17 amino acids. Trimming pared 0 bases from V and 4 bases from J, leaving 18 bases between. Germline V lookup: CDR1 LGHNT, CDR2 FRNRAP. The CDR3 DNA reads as TGTGCTAGTGGTTTGGTACTTCAAGGTGAGGGGGGCACTGAAGCTTTCTTT. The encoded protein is CASGLVLQGEGGTEAFF.

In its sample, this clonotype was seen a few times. Here the CDR3 reads CASSQGRGQGGNEQFF. The CDR3 region has the DNA TGCGCCAGCAGCCAAGGCCGGGGACAGGGGGGGAATGAGCAGTTCTTC. The chain has TRBV4-3 and TRBJ2-1; 11 bases line up with TRBD1. CDR3 size: 16 residues. Germline trimming cut 1 base from V and 7 bases from J; bases unmatched to any gene: 6. The germline V gene has CDR1 LGHNA and CDR2 YSLEER.

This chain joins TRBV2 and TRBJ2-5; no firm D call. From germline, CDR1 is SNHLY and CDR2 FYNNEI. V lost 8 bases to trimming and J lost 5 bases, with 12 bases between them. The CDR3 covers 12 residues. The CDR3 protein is CASLTEPETQYF. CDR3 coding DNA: TGTGCCAGCCTTACAGAGCCGGAGACCCAGTACTTC. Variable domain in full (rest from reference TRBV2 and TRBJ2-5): EPEVTQTPSHQVTQMGQEVILRCVPISNHLYFYWYRQILGQKVEFLVSFYNNEISEKSEIFDDQFSVERPDGSNFTLKIRSTKLEDSAMYFCASLTEPETQYFGPGTRLLVL.

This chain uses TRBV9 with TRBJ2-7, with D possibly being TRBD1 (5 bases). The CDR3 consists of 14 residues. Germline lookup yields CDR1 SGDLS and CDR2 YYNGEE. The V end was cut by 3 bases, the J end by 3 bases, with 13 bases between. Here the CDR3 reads CASSGDRGSYEQYF. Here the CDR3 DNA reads TGTGCCAGCAGCGGCGACAGAGGTAGCTACGAGCAGTACTTC.

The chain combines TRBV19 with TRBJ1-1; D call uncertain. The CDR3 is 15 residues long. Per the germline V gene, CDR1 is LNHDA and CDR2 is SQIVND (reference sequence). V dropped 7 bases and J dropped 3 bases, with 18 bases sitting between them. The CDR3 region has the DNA TGTGCCAGTATACGTTTGGGAGGGCTCGACACTGAAGCTTTCTTT. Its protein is CASIRLGGLDTEAFF.

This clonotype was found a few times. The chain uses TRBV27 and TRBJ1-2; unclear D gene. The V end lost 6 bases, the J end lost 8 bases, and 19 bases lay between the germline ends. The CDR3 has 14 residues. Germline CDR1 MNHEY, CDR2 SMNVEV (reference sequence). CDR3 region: CASSPTGPIAGYTF. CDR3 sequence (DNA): TGTGCCAGCAGCCCGACGGGCCCTATTGCCGGCTACACCTTC.

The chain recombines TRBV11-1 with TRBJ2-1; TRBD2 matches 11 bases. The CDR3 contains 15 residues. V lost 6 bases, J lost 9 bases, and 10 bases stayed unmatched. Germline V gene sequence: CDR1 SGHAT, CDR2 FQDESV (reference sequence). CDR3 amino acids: CASSLSGGERSEQFF. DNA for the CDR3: TGTGCCAGCAGTCTTAGCGGGGGGGAAAGGAGTGAGCAGTTCTTC.